This TCR beta chain was obtained from a study of blood T cell repertoires in COVID-19. Whole-study context: T cells, B-cell-depleted T cells, or PBMCs supplied cDNA or gDNA.

V was pared by 2 bases and J by 2 bases, with 12 bases between. The CDR3 length is 15 residues. The germline gives CDR1 SGHRS, CDR2 YFSETQ. In the source study's methods: Reference gene primer amplification gave nucleated cell count estimates. Using immunoSEQ multiplex PCR, the repertoire was profiled, and TCRdb retains in-frame clones only, with some absent. V, J and clone size are taken as reported in that table, and D and trimming were inferred from the DNA itself. Here the sample spans 75,000 to 80,000 clones, around nine tenths being singletons. This clonotype originated in a human donor in a cohort sampled during active COVID-19. The V gene is TRBV5-1, the J gene TRBJ2-3, with a tentative D call TRBD2 (6 bases). The specimen sequenced was peripheral blood. CDR3 bases: TGCGCCAGCAGCTTTGGCGGGGCAAACACAGATACGCAGTATTTT. It yields the protein CASSFGGANTDTQYF.